This T cell receptor (beta chain) is drawn from a study of shared clonotypes between healthy human individuals. Germline V gives CDR1 LNHDA, CDR2 SQIVND (reference sequence). Unmatched junction bases numbered 6, after V lost 5 bases and J lost 6 bases. There are 13 residues in the CDR3. Profiling relied on immunoSEQ multiplex PCR, and the TCRdb table lists in-frame clones only, not all of them. The table records about 2.1 million clones, about 93% of them present only once. Terminally differentiated effector memory CD45RA+ cells were left out of the naive CD8 fraction, which was CD45RO-negative and positively selected for CCR7.

Sequencing used naive CD8+ T cells from PBMCs. The chain has TRBV19 and TRBJ2-7, with 8 positions matching TRBD1. This sequence originates from a young man in good health. Some clones in this sample may be carry-over from other donors' samples. Here the CDR3 DNA reads TGTGCCAGTAGTGAGGACAGGGATAGCGAGCAGTACTTC. This gives the protein CASSEDRDSEQYF.